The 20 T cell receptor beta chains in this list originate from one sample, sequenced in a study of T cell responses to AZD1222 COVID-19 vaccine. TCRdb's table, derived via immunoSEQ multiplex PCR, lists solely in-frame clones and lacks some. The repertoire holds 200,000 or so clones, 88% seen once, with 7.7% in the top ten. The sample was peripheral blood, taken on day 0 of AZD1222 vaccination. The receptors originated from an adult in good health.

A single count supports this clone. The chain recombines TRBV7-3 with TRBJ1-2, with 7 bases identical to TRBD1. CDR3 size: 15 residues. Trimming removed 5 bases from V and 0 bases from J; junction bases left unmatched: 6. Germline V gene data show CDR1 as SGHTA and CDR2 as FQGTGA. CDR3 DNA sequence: TGTGCCAGCAGCCTACCGGGACAGCCTAACTATGGCTACACCTTC. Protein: CASSLPGQPNYGYTF.

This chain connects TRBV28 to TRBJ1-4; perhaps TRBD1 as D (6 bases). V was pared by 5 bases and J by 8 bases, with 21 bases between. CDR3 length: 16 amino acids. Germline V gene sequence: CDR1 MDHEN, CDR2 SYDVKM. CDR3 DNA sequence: TGTGCCAGCAGTGACATCACAGGGATTGGCCGCGAAAAACTGTTTTTT. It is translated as CASSDITGIGREKLFF.

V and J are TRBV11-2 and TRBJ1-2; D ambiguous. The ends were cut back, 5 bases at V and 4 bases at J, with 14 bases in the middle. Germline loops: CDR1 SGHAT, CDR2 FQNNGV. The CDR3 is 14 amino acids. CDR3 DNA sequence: TGTGCCAGCAGCCCCGCGGCAGGATTCTATGGCTACACCTTC. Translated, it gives CASSPAAGFYGYTF.

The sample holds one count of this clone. CDR3 residues: CASSAQAGNTIYF. CDR3 coding DNA: TGTGCCAGCAGCGCGCAAGCTGGAAACACCATATATTTT. V gene TRBV3-1 (or the pseudogene TRBV3-2) combines with J gene TRBJ1-3; D gene unclear. The germline V and J ends were trimmed by 5 bases and 2 bases, with 7 bases remaining between them. Per the germline V gene, CDR1 is LGHDT and CDR2 is YNNKEL (reference sequence). The CDR3 extends over 13 amino acids.

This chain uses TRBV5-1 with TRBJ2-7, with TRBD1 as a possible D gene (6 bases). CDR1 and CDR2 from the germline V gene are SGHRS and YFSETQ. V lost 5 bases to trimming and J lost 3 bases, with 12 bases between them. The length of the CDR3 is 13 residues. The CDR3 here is CASRLTGSYEQYF. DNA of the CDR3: TGCGCCAGCAGATTGACAGGCAGCTACGAGCAGTACTTC.

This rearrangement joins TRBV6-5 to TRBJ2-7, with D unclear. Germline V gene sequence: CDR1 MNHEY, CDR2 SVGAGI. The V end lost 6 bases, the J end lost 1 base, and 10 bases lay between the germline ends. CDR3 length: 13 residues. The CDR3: CASRQDKSYEQYF. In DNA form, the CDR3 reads TGTGCCAGCAGGCAAGACAAGTCCTACGAGCAGTACTTC.

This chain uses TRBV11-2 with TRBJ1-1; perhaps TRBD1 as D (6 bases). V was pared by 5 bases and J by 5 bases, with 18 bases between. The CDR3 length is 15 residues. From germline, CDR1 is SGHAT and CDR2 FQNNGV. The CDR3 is CASSGAQVRGTEAFF. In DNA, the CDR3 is TGTGCCAGCAGCGGGGCCCAGGTTAGGGGGACTGAAGCTTTCTTT.

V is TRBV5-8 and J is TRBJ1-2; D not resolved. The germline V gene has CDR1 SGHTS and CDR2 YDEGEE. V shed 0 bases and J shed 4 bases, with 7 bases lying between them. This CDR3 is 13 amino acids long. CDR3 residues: CASSLVHVYGYTF. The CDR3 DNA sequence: TGTGCCAGCAGCTTGGTGCACGTCTATGGCTACACCTTC.

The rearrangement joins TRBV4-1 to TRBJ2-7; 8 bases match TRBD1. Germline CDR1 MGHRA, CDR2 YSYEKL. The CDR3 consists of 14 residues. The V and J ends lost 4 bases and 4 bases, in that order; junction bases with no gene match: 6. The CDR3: CASSPRTGIYEQYF. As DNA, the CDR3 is TGCGCCAGCAGCCCGAGGACAGGGATATACGAGCAGTACTTC.

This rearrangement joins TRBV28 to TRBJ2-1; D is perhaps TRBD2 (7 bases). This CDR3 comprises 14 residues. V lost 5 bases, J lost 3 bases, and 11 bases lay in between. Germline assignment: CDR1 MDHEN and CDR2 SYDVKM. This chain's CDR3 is CASSRGAVYNEQFF. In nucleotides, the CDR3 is TGTGCCAGCAGTCGGGGGGCAGTCTACAATGAGCAGTTCTTC. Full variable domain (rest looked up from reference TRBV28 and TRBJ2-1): DVKVTQSSRYLVKRTGEKVFLECVQDMDHENMFWYRQDPGLGLRLIYFSYDVKMKEKGDIPEGYSVSREKKERFSLILESASTNQTSMYLCASSRGAVYNEQFFGPGTRLTVL.

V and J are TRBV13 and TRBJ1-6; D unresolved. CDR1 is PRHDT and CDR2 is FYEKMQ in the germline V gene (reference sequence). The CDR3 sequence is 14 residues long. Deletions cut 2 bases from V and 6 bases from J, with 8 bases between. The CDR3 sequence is CASSLRQPNSPLHF. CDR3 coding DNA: TGTGCCAGCAGCTTAAGACAACCTAATTCACCCCTCCACTTT.

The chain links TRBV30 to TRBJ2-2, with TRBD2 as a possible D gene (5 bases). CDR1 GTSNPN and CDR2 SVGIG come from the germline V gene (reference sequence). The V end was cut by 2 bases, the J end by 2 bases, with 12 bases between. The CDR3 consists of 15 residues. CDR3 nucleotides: TGTGCCTGGAGTCAGAGGGCAGCTAACACCGGGGAGCTGTTTTTT. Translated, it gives CAWSQRAANTGELFF.

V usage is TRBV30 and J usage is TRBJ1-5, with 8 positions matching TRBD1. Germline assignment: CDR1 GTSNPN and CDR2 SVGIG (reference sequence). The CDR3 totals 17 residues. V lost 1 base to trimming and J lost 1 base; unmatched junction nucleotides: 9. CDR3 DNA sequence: TGTGCCTGGAGTGCGGACAGGGCAAGTGTCAGCAATCAGCCCCAGCATTTT. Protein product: CAWSADRASVSNQPQHF. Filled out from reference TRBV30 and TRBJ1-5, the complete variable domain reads SQTIHQWPATLVQPVGSPLSLECTVEGTSNPNLYWYRQAAGRGLQLLFYSVGIGQISSEVPQNLSASRPQDRQFILSSKKLLLSDSGFYLCAWSADRASVSNQPQHFGDGTRLSIL.

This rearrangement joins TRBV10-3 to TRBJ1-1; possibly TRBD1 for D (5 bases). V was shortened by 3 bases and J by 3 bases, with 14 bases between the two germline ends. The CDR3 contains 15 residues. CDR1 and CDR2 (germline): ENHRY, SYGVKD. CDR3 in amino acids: CAISEREGRDTEAFF. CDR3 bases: TGTGCCATCAGTGAAAGGGAGGGCAGGGACACTGAAGCTTTCTTT.

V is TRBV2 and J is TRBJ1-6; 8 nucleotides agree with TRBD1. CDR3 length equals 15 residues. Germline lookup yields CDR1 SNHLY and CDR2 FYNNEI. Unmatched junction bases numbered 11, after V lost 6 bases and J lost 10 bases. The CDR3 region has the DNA TGTGCCAGCAGAGAATCAGGGGGCGGAGAGTCACCCCTCCACTTT. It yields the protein CASRESGGGESPLHF.

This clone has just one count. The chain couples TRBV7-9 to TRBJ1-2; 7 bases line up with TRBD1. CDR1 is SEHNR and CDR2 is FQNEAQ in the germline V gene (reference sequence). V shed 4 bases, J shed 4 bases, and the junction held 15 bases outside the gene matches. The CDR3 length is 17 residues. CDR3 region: CASSSINLGQATYGYTF. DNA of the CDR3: TGTGCCAGCAGCTCGATAAACCTAGGACAGGCGACCTATGGCTACACCTTC.

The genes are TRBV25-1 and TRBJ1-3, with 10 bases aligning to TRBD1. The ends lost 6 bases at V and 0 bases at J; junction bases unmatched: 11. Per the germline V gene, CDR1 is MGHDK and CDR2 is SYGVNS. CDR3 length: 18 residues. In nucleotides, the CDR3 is TGTGCCAGCAGCACAATAGGGGACAGGGGACACTCTGGAAACACCATATATTTT. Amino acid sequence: CASSTIGDRGHSGNTIYF.

The CDR3 nucleotides are TGTGCCAGTAGTATCCTTGGAGCTAACTATGGCTACACCTTC. It yields the protein CASSILGANYGYTF. The chain combines TRBV19 with TRBJ1-2; D ambiguous. The CDR3 is made up of 14 amino acids. V gave up 3 bases and J gave up 0 bases, with 8 bases separating them. Germline V gene sequence: CDR1 LNHDA, CDR2 SQIVND (reference sequence).

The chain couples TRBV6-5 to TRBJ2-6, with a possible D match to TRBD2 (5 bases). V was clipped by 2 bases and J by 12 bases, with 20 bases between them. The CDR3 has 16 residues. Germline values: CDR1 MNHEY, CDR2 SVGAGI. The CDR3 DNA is TGTGCCAGCAGTTACATGACGGGATCCGGCCGCTTCGTCCTGACTTTC. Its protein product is CASSYMTGSGRFVLTF.

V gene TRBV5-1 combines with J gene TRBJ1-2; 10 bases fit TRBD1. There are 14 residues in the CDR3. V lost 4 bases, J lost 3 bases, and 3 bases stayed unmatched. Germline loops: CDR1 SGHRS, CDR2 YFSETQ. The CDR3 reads CASSPDRGDYGYTF. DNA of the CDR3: TGCGCCAGCAGCCCGGACAGGGGGGACTATGGCTACACCTTC.